This T cell receptor beta chain was sequenced for a study of PD-1 blockade in classical Hodgkin lymphoma. Study-wide context: Patients were given intravenous nivolumab, 3 mg/kg, every 2 weeks.

Clones were sequenced by immunoSEQ multiplex PCR, and TCRdb holds only the in-frame ones, with some missing. The table shows about 60,000 clones, with about 90% occurring only once. The time point here: cycle 4 day 1 (C4D1), after less than 7 weeks of nivolumab. Brentuximab vedotin exposure varied, and every patient relapsed after autologous stem cell transplantation. With respect to this clone: Antigen unknown.

Study-wide results and limits: Undefined causes, possibly disease activity or prior therapy, underlie the repertoire differences. Before treatment, TCR diversity in newly diagnosed patients was reportedly lower than in healthy donors. Any patient who commenced nivolumab under 1 year after ASCT was excluded.

CDR1 is LNHDA, CDR2 SQIVND, per germline (reference sequence). This CDR3 comprises 16 residues. Losses at the gene ends were 0 bases for V and 6 bases for J; bases not matched to a gene: 7. The sequences come from peripheral blood mononuclear cells (PBMCs), collected before the fourth cycle of nivolumab. The source of this sequence is a human donor with classical Hodgkin lymphoma. The chain has TRBV19 and TRBJ1-5; 8 nucleotides align to TRBD1. The CDR3, as DNA: TGTGCCAGTAGTATAGATCGGACAGGGAGGTTTCAGCCCCAGCATTTT. Protein sequence: CASSIDRTGRFQPQHF.